One and the same sample provided the 17 T cell receptor beta chains below, sequenced in a study of blood T cell repertoires in COVID-19. Libraries were prepared by immunoSEQ multiplex PCR; TCRdb keeps only in-frame clonotypes and omits some of them. The repertoire includes roughly 280,000 clones, 75% to 90% of them detected once, and about 2% sits in the top ten. What was sequenced was peripheral blood. These receptors all stem from a man aged 25 to 40 with active or convalescent COVID-19.

This sequence joins TRBV19 and TRBJ1-5, with 7 nucleotides matching TRBD1. Germline CDR1 is LNHDA and CDR2 is SQIVND (reference sequence). The J segment lost 4 bases and the V segment lost 5 bases, leaving 2 bases of the junction unmatched. The CDR3 length is 13 residues. The CDR3 sequence is CASSEQGNQPQHF. In DNA, the CDR3 is TGTGCCAGTAGTGAACAGGGGAATCAGCCCCAGCATTTT.

The rearrangement joins TRBV10-1 to TRBJ2-3; D unclear. CDR3 length: 12 residues. V was clipped by 6 bases and J by 1 base, with 5 bases between them. The V gene's germline CDR1 is WNHNN and CDR2 SYGVQD (reference sequence). The CDR3 coding sequence is TGCGCCAGCAGCCGGGGCACAGATACGCAGTATTTT. Translated, it gives CASSRGTDTQYF.

The rearrangement links TRBV2 to TRBJ1-2; D ambiguous. Germline-derived CDR1 and CDR2 are SNHLY and FYNNEI. Trimming shortened V by 3 bases and J by 4 bases, and 9 bases separated the two germline ends. This CDR3 comprises 13 residues. The CDR3 DNA sequence: TGTGCCAGCAGTGACTCCAGTCTCTATGGCTACACCTTC. This codes for CASSDSSLYGYTF.

The CDR3 coding sequence is TGTGCCAGCAGCTTCGGACAAGGACAAGAGACCCAGTACTTC. This sequence encodes CASSFGQGQETQYF. The V and J genes are TRBV11-2 and TRBJ2-5; possible D gene TRBD1, 5 bases. Trimming took 3 bases from V and 2 from J, leaving 10 bases between them. The CDR3 extends over 14 amino acids. Germline CDR1 SGHAT, CDR2 FQNNGV.

The chain carries TRBV2 and TRBJ1-1; D is possibly TRBD1 (5 bases). V lost 8 bases and J lost 1, with 11 bases in between. Germline lookup yields CDR1 SNHLY and CDR2 FYNNEI. The CDR3 runs 13 residues. DNA for the CDR3: TGTGCCAGCCGGGTGGGGGGGAACACTGAAGCTTTCTTT. Translated: CASRVGGNTEAFF.

The CDR3 is CASSPRGRFYGYTF. The DNA for the CDR3 is TGTGCCAGCAGTCCCAGGGGGCGCTTCTATGGCTACACCTTC. The chain couples TRBV6-2 or TRBV6-3 to TRBJ1-2; 8 bases line up with TRBD1. CDR1 and CDR2 from the germline V gene are MNHEY and SVGEGT. The V gene end was trimmed by 5 bases and the J gene end by 4 bases; junction bases not matched to a gene: 6. This CDR3 spans 14 amino acids.

This chain uses TRBV5-4 with TRBJ2-3, with 10 bases fitting TRBD2. V shed 4 bases and J 0 bases; nucleotides not matched to a gene: 5. The CDR3 has 16 residues. Germline V gives CDR1 SGHNT, CDR2 YYREEE (reference sequence). The CDR3 protein is CASSDSGGLSTDTQYF. Here the CDR3 DNA reads TGTGCCAGCAGCGATAGCGGGGGGCTAAGCACAGATACGCAGTATTTT.

This clone was counted once. V gene TRBV3-1 (or the pseudogene TRBV3-2) combines with J gene TRBJ1-5; D possibly corresponds to TRBD1 (5 bases). The CDR3 spans 16 residues. Germline V gene data show CDR1 as LGHDT and CDR2 as YNNKEL (reference sequence). Trimming left V 2 bases short and J 7 bases short, with 18 bases between. The CDR3 spells CASSQPDRIGVQPQHF. The CDR3 DNA follows: TGTGCCAGCAGCCAACCCGACAGAATCGGAGTGCAGCCCCAGCATTTT.

V is TRBV4-3 and J is TRBJ1-1; D uncertain. V was clipped by 0 bases and J by 3 bases, with 11 bases between them. Germline-derived CDR1 and CDR2 are LGHNA and YSLEER. This CDR3 has 15 amino acids. Here the CDR3 DNA reads TGCGCCAGCAGCCAAGACCGGTCCGGGTACACTGAAGCTTTCTTT. The encoded protein is CASSQDRSGYTEAFF.

As regards this clone: One end of the junction does not line up with germline, which may come from a read error. V gene TRBV27 combines with J gene TRBJ2-5, with D possibly being TRBD2 (7 bases). The CDR3 has 15 residues. Per the germline V gene, CDR1 is MNHEY and CDR2 is SMNVEV (reference sequence). Here the CDR3 reads CASRRIWGGQKTQYF. DNA of the CDR3: TGTGCCAGCAGACGAATCTGGGGGGGCCAAAAGACCCAGTACTTC.

This chain connects TRBV6-5 to TRBJ2-1; TRBD1 matches 7 bases. Trimming cost V 8 bases and J 0 bases; bases outside gene matches: 4. The CDR3 is 14 residues long. CDR1 is MNHEY, CDR2 SVGAGI, per germline. DNA of the CDR3: TGTGCCAGCTTCCGGGACAGCTCCTACAATGAGCAGTTCTTC. Translation gives CASFRDSSYNEQFF.

V usage is TRBV5-1 and J usage is TRBJ1-6, with unresolved D. From germline, CDR1 is SGHRS and CDR2 YFSETQ. CDR3 length equals 16 residues. With 0 bases removed from V and 1 base from J, the gap between germline ends came to 8 bases. The CDR3: CASSLAGESYNSPLHF. CDR3 DNA: TGCGCCAGCAGCTTGGCGGGAGAATCCTATAATTCACCCCTCCACTTT. The whole variable domain, remainder taken from reference TRBV5-1 and TRBJ1-6, is KAGVTQTPRYLIKTRGQQVTLSCSPISGHRSVSWYQQTPGQGLQFLFEYFSETQRNKGNFPGRFSGRQFSNSRSEMNVSTLELGDSALYLCASSLAGESYNSPLHFGNGTRLTVT.

The chain recombines TRBV5-1 with TRBJ2-2, with TRBD2 as a possible D gene (5 bases). CDR1 SGHRS and CDR2 YFSETQ come from the germline V gene. This CDR3 contains 12 residues. The V end was cut by 1 base, the J end by 8 bases, with 6 bases between. CDR3 residues: CASSLREGELFF. CDR3 sequence (DNA): TGCGCCAGCAGCTTGAGGGAGGGGGAGCTGTTTTTT.

This chain joins TRBV2 and TRBJ1-5; D call uncertain. Germline values: CDR1 SNHLY, CDR2 FYNNEI. Trimming cost V 4 bases and J 0 bases, with 10 bases left between them. The CDR3 runs 15 residues. DNA for the CDR3: TGTGCCAGCAGTGGTGAGGGAACTAGCAATCAGCCCCAGCATTTT. Amino acids: CASSGEGTSNQPQHF.

The rearrangement uses TRBV7-2 and TRBJ2-7; D is ambiguous. Trimming took 2 bases from V and 0 from J, leaving 8 bases between them. CDR1 is SGHTA and CDR2 is FQGNSA in the germline V gene. CDR3 length equals 14 residues. In DNA, the CDR3 is TGTGCCAGCAGCTTAATCCAAGCCTCCTACGAGCAGTACTTC. Amino acid sequence: CASSLIQASYEQYF.

V gene TRBV6-5 combines with J gene TRBJ1-1; a possible D gene is TRBD1 (6 bases). Trimming left V 4 bases short and J 0 bases short, with 9 bases between. The CDR3 totals 14 residues. The germline V gene has CDR1 MNHEY and CDR2 SVGAGI. The CDR3 DNA reads TGTGCCAGCAGTTTGGACAGTTTGAACACTGAAGCTTTCTTT. This codes for CASSLDSLNTEAFF.

This clone was seen a single time. This chain uses TRBV11-2 with TRBJ2-1, with TRBD2 matching over 8 bases. The V and J ends lost 5 bases and 6 bases, in that order; junction bases with no gene match: 9. The CDR3 spans 15 residues. CDR1 and CDR2 (germline): SGHAT, FQNNGV. CDR3 amino acids: CASSDGGGPGNEQFF. Here the CDR3 DNA reads TGTGCCAGCAGCGACGGCGGGGGGCCCGGCAATGAGCAGTTCTTC.